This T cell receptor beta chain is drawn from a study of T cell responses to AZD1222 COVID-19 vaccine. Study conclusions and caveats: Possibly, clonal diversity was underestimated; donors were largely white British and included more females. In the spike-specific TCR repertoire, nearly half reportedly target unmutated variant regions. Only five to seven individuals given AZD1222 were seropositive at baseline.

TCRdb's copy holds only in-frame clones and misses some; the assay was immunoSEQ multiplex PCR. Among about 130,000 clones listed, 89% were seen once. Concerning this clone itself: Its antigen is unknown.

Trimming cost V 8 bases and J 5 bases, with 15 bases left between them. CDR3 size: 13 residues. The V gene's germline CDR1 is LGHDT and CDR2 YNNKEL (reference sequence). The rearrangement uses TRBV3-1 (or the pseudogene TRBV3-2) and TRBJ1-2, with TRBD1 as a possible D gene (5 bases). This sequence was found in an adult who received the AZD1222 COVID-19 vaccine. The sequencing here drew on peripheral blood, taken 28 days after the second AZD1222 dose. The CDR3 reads CASARQGGYGYTF. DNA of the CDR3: TGTGCCAGCGCTCGCCAGGGAGGATATGGCTACACCTTC.